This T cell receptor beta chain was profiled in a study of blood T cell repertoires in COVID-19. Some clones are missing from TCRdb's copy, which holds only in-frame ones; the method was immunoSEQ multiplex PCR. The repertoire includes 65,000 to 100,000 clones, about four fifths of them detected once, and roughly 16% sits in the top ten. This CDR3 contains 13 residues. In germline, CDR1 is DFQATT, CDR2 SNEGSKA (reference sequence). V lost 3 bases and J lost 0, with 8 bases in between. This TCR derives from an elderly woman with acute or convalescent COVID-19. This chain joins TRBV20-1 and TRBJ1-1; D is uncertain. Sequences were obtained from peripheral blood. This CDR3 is CSASYGMNTEAFF. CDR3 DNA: TGCAGTGCTAGTTACGGGATGAACACTGAAGCTTTCTTT.